This TCR beta chain originates from a study of regulatory T cells in long-lasting Graves disease. Looking at the study overall: The study enrolled newly diagnosed Graves' patients on antithyroid drugs under 3 months.

This clonotype was found many times. The antigen is unknown. The V and J ends lost 8 bases and 0 bases respectively, with 14 bases between them. Germline lookup yields CDR1 MDHEN and CDR2 SYDVKM. This CDR3 spans 16 amino acids. The sample's time point: newly diagnosed GD, antithyroid drugs for less than 3 months. TCR sequences were obtained from RNA taken from PBMCs. General observations from the study: Having few samples may have compromised the accuracy. TCR diversity was lower in persistent than newly diagnosed Graves' disease. TRBV28, TRBJ1-2 and TRBJ2-5 emerged as the favored segments in persistent disease.

HTBI primers from iRepertoire and Arm-PCR of CDR3 regions yielded the TCR beta libraries. TCRdb redid the calling of the multiplex PCR reads with MiXCR, one entry per CDR3 protein. Of 350,000 to 400,000 distinct CDR3 sequences in the sample, roughly 16% were seen once. V usage is TRBV28 and J usage is TRBJ1-6, with TRBD1 as a possible D gene (5 bases). This clonotype was obtained from a female donor with Graves disease. Sample: peripheral blood mononuclear cells (PBMCs), taken at new diagnosis, from a patient treated with antithyroid drugs. The CDR3 is CASEGQRSSYNSPLHF. CDR3 nucleotides: TGTGCCAGCGAGGGGCAGCGGAGCTCCTATAATTCACCCCTCCACTTT.